There are many counts of the clone carrying this TCR beta chain. The antigen is unknown. These data are taken from a study of glioma-infiltrating T cells. Overall study results and limits: Above-expected tissue-blood divergence occurred in all gliomas, most in low-grade ones. Only very few CDR3 sequences appeared in both tissue and blood.

The CDR3 consists of 15 residues. CDR1 LNHNV and CDR2 YYDKDF come from the germline V gene (reference sequence). Trimming removed 5 bases at V and 4 bases at J, with 16 bases between. Amplification of TCR alpha and beta CDR3 regions from RNA used iRepertoire nested multiplex PCR. Input was about 85-450 ng of tissue mRNA or PBMC total RNA. TCRdb re-called the multiplex PCR reads through MiXCR, storing one row per CDR3 protein. The data hold 150,000 to 200,000 distinct CDR3 sequences, with around 40% observed a single time. This TCR derives from a human donor with low-grade glioma or glioblastoma, undergoing nonglioma brain surgery, or in good health (not recorded which). Source material: glioma tissue, nonneoplastic brain tissue, or PBMCs (not recorded which). This chain connects TRBV15 to TRBJ2-3, with unresolved D. CDR3: CATSGRTSPADTQYF. CDR3 sequence (DNA): TGTGCCACCAGCGGAAGGACCTCCCCGGCAGATACGCAGTATTTT.